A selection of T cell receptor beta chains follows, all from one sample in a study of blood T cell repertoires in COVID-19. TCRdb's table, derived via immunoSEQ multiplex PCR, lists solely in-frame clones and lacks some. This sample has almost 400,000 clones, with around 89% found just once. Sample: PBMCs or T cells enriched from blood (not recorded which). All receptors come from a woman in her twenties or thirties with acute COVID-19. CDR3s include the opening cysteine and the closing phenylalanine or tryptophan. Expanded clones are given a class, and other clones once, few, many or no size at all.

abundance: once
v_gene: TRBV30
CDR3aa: CAWTGSSGNTIYF

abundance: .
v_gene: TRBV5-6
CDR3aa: CASSSTGQGSYEQYF

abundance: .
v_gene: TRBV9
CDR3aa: CASSETGLSMYEQYF

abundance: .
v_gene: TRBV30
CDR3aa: CAYPGGANTEAFF

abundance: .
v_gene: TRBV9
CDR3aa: CASSARLAGGDTQYF

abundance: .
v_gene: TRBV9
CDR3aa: CASSVVPSGINSGNTIYF

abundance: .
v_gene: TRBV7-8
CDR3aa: CASSLDRAEQYF

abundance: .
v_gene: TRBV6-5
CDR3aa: CASSYQTPQGAIGYTF

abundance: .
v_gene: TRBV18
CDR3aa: CASSLYVLRGTNEKLFF

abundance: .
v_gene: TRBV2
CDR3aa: CASMGQDRNQPQHF

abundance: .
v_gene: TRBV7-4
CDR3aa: CASVFRRANYGYTF

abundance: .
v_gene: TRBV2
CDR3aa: CASSAGTSRDTQYF

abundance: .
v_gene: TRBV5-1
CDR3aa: CASSAGDSNQPQHF

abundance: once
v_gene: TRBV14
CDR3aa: CASSRGAGEQYF